The 9 T cell receptor beta chains in this list originate from one sample, sequenced in a study of cytotoxic CD8 clonotypes in ibrutinib-treated CLL. Sequenced by immunoSEQ multiplex PCR; TCRdb stores in-frame clones only, minus some. The sample contains around 330,000 clones, roughly two thirds of which appear only once. Specimen: PBMCs, collected after 36 months of ibrutinib treatment. These receptors all stem from a human donor with chronic lymphocytic leukemia.

This clone has only a few counts. The V gene is TRBV10-3, the J gene TRBJ2-2; D unclear. V was clipped by 10 bases and J by 6 bases, with 15 bases between them. The germline CDR1 and CDR2 sequences are ENHRY and SYGVKD. The CDR3 sequence is 13 residues long. CDR3 coding DNA: TGTGCCACCAAGGCAGCGCGCGCCGGGGAGCTGTTTTTT. It encodes CATKAARAGELFF.

The chain employs TRBV10-1 and TRBJ2-7, with D possibly matching TRBD1 (7 bases). The CDR3 is made up of 15 amino acids. V shed 3 bases and J shed 7 bases, with 19 bases lying between them. Germline assignment: CDR1 WNHNN and CDR2 SYGVQD (reference sequence). The CDR3 protein is CASSESGGSTGEQYF. The DNA of the CDR3 is TGCGCCAGCAGTGAATCAGGGGGGTCAACCGGTGAGCAGTACTTC.

This clone has more than one count but fewer than ten. The CDR3 reads CASSLGTASYEQYF. CDR3 in DNA: TGTGCCAGCAGTTTAGGGACAGCATCCTACGAGCAGTACTTC. The chain employs TRBV27 and TRBJ2-7; TRBD1 matches at 7 bases. The CDR3 consists of 14 residues. V gave up 2 bases and J gave up 1 base; unmatched junction bases: 2. The germline CDR1 and CDR2 sequences are MNHEY and SMNVEV (reference sequence).

This clone occurred once. This sequence joins TRBV7-9 and TRBJ1-2; TRBD1 aligns across 8 bases. V shed 3 bases, J shed 1 base, and the junction held 4 bases outside the gene matches. CDR1 and CDR2 (germline): SEHNR, FQNEAQ (reference sequence). The CDR3 contains 15 residues. The CDR3 here is CASSLDRVLNYGYTF. CDR3 nucleotide sequence: TGTGCCAGCAGCTTGGACAGGGTCCTTAACTATGGCTACACCTTC.

The chain joins TRBV5-6 to TRBJ2-7; TRBD2 aligns across 8 bases. From germline, CDR1 is SGHDT and CDR2 YYEEEE. The CDR3 spans 14 residues. The V segment lost 4 bases and the J segment 3 bases; nucleotides outside the gene matches: 6. CDR3 protein: CASSGQGLDYEQYF. DNA for the CDR3: TGTGCCAGCAGCGGCCAGGGACTAGACTACGAGCAGTACTTC. The full variable domain, rest sourced from reference TRBV5-6 and TRBJ2-7, is DAGVTQSPTHLIKTRGQQVTLRCSPKSGHDTVSWYQQALGQGPQFIFQYYEEEERQRGNFPDRFSGHQFPNYSSELNVNALLLGDSALYLCASSGQGLDYEQYFGPGTRLTVT.

This clone was found a few times. At one boundary the junction diverges from the germline segment, which might be a read error. The chain is built from TRBV5-1 and TRBJ2-7; TRBD1 aligns across 8 bases. The V gene's germline CDR1 is SGHRS and CDR2 YFSETQ. CDR3 length: 15 residues. The CDR3 loop reads CASSLVTGGSFEQYF. In DNA, the CDR3 is TGCGCCAGCAGCTTGGTTACAGGGGGATCCTTCGAGCAGTACTTC.

The CDR3 region is CASSLGTPPNIQYF. CDR3 in DNA: TGCGCCAGCAGCCTGGGGACACCACCAAACATTCAGTACTTC. This chain joins TRBV5-1 and TRBJ2-4; maybe TRBD1 (6 bases). This CDR3 comprises 14 residues. CDR1 and CDR2 from the germline V gene are SGHRS and YFSETQ. V was clipped by 4 bases and J by 6 bases, with 14 bases between them.

This chain connects TRBV5-1 to TRBJ2-2, with TRBD2 matching over 10 bases. This CDR3 contains 16 residues. Germline V CDR1 and CDR2: SGHRS, YFSETQ. The J segment lost 5 bases and the V segment lost 1 base, leaving 5 bases of the junction unmatched. The CDR3 is CASSLLAGVGTGELFF. CDR3 DNA sequence: TGCGCCAGCAGCTTGCTAGCGGGAGTAGGTACCGGGGAGCTGTTTTTT.

This clone was detected a few times. The gene calls are TRBV5-5 and TRBJ2-5; D ambiguous. The CDR3 length is 15 residues. Trimming took off 0 bases at V and 1 base at J, with 10 bases between the two ends. CDR1 is SGHKS and CDR2 is YYEKEE in the germline V gene (reference sequence). CDR3 bases: TGTGCCAGCAGCTTGGGAGTCTCCCGCCAAGAGACCCAGTACTTC. Its protein is CASSLGVSRQETQYF.